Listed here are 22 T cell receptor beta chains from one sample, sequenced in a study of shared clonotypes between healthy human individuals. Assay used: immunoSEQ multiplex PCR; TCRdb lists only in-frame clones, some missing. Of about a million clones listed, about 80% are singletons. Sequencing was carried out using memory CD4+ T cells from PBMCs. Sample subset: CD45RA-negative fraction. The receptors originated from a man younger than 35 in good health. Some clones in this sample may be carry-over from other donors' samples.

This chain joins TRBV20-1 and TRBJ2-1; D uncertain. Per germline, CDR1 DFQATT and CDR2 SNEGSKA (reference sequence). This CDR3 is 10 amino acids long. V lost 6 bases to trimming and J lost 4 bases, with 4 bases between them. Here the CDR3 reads CSANYNEQFF. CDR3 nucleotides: TGCAGTGCGAATTACAATGAGCAGTTCTTC.

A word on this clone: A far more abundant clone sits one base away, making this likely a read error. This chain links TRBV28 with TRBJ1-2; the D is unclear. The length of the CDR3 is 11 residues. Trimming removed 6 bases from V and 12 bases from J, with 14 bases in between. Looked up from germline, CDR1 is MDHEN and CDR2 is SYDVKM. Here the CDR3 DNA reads TGTGCCAGCAGACTGACACTACGCCACACCTTC. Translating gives CASRLTLRHTF.

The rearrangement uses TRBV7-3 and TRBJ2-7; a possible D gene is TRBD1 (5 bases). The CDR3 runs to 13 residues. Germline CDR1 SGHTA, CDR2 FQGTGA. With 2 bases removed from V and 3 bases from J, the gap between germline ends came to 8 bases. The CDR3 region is CASSLLRGYEQYF. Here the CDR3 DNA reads TGTGCCAGCAGCTTACTAAGGGGCTACGAGCAGTACTTC.

CDR3 coding DNA: TGCGCCAGCAGCCCAAATACAGGGGTTAGTGGCTACACCTTC. This gives the protein CASSPNTGVSGYTF. The rearrangement links TRBV5-1 to TRBJ1-2; TRBD1 agrees at 7 bases. V lost 4 bases, J lost 7 bases, and 10 bases stayed unmatched. This CDR3 region has 14 residues. Germline loops: CDR1 SGHRS, CDR2 YFSETQ.

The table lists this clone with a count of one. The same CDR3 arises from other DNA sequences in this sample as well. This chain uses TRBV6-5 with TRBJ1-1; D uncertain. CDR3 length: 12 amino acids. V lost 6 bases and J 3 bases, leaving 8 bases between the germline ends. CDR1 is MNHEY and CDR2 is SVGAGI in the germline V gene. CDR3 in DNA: TGTGCCAGCAGGCGCGGAGACACTGAAGCTTTCTTT. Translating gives CASRRGDTEAFF.

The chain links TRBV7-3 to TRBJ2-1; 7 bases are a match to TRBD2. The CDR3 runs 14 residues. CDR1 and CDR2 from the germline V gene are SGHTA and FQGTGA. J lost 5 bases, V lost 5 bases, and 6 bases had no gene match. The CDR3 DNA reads TGTGCCAGCAGCCAGTCTAGCGGAAACAATGAGCAGTTCTTC. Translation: CASSQSSGNNEQFF.

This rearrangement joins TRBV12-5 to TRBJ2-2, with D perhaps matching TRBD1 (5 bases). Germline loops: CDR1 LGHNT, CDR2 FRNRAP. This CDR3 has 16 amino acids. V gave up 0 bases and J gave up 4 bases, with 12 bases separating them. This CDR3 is CASGLVTGRSTGELFF. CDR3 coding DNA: TGTGCTAGTGGTTTGGTAACAGGACGGAGCACCGGGGAGCTGTTTTTT.

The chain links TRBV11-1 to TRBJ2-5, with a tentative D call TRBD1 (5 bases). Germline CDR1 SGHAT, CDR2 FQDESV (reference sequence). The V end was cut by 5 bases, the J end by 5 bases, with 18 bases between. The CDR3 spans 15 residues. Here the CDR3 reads CASSGRGAVSETQYF. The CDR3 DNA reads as TGTGCCAGCAGCGGAAGGGGCGCGGTTTCCGAGACCCAGTACTTC. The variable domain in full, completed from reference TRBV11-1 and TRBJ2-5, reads EAEVAQSPRYKITEKSQAVAFWCDPISGHATLYWYRQILGQGPELLVQFQDESVVDDSQLPKDRFSAERLKGVDSTLKIQPAELGDSAMYLCASSGRGAVSETQYFGPGTRLLVL.

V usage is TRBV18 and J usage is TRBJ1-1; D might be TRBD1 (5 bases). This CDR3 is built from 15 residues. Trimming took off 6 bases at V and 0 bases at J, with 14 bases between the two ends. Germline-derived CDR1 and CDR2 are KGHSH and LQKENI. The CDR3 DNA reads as TGTGCCAGCTCTCCCGGGGGTTTCATGAACACTGAAGCTTTCTTT. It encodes CASSPGGFMNTEAFF.

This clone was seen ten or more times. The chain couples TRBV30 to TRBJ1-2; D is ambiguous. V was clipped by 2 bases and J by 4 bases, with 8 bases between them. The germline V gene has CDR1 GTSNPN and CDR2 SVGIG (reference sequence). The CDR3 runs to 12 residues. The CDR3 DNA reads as TGTGCCTGGAGTACGGGAGCCTATGGCTACACCTTC. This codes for CAWSTGAYGYTF.

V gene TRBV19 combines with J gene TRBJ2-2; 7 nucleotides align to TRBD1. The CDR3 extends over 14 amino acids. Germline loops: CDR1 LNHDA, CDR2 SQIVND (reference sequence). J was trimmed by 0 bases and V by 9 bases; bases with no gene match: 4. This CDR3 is CASRDRSNTGELFF. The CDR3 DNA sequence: TGTGCCAGCCGGGACAGATCGAACACCGGGGAGCTGTTTTTT.

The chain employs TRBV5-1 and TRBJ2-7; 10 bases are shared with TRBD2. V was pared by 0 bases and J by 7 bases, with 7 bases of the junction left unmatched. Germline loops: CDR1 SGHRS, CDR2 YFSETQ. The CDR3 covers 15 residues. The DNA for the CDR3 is TGCGCCAGCAGCTTGGGGCTAGCGGGAGCGGAAGAGCAGTACTTC. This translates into CASSLGLAGAEEQYF.

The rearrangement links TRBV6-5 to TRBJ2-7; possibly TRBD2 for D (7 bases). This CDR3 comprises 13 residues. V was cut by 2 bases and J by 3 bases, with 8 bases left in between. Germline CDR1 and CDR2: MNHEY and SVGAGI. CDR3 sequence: CASSYRGGYEQYF. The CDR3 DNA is TGTGCCAGCAGTTACAGGGGGGGCTACGAGCAGTACTTC.

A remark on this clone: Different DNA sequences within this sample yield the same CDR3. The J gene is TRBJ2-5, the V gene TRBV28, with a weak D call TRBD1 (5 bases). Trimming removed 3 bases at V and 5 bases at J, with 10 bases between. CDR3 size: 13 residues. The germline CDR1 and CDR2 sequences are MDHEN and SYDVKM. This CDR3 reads CASSFLGRETQYF. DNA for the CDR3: TGTGCCAGCAGTTTTCTGGGGCGCGAGACCCAGTACTTC.

The CDR3 sequence is CARTTSRFNEQFF. In DNA, the CDR3 is TGTGCCAGGACCACCTCGAGGTTTAATGAGCAGTTCTTC. This chain uses TRBV28 with TRBJ2-1; no firm D call. Germline lookup yields CDR1 MDHEN and CDR2 SYDVKM. With 9 bases removed from V and 7 bases from J, the gap between germline ends came to 16 bases. The CDR3 extends over 13 amino acids. Using reference TRBV28 and TRBJ2-1 for the parts outside the CDR3, the full variable domain is DVKVTQSSRYLVKRTGEKVFLECVQDMDHENMFWYRQDPGLGLRLIYFSYDVKMKEKGDIPEGYSVSREKKERFSLILESASTNQTSMYLCARTTSRFNEQFFGPGTRLTVL.

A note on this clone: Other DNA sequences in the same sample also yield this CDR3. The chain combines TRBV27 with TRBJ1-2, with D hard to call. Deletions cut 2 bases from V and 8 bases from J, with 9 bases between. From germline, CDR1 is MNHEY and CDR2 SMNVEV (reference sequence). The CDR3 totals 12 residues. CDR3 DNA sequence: TGTGCCAGCAGTTTAGCCGGGGAGGGCTACACCTTC. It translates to CASSLAGEGYTF.

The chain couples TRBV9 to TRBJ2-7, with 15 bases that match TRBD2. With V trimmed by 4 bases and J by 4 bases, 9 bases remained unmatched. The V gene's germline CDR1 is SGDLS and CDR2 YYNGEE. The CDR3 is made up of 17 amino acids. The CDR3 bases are TGTGCCAGCAGCAAAGGACTAGCGGGAGGGCTCGGGTACGAGCAGTACTTC. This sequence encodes CASSKGLAGGLGYEQYF. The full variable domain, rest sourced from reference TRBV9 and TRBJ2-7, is DSGVTQTPKHLITATGQRVTLRCSPRSGDLSVYWYQQSLDQGLQFLIQYYNGEERAKGNILERFSAQQFPDLHSELNLSSLELGDSALYFCASSKGLAGGLGYEQYFGPGTRLTVT.

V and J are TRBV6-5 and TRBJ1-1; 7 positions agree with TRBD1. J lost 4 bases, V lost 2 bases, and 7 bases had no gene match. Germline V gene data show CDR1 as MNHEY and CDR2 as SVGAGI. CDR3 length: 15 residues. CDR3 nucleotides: TGTGCCAGCAGTTACACGGACAGGCGGGGCACTGAAGCTTTCTTT. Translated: CASSYTDRRGTEAFF.

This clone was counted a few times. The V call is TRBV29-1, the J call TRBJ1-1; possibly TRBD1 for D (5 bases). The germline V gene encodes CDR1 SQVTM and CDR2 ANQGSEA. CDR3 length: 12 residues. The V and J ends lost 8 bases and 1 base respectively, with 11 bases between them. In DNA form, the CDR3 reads TGCAGCACCACTACAGGGAACACTGAAGCTTTCTTT. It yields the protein CSTTTGNTEAFF. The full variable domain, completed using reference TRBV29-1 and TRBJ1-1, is SAVISQKPSRDICQRGTSLTIQCQVDSQVTMMFWYRQQPGQSLTLIATANQGSEATYESGFVIDKFPISRPNLTFSTLTVSNMSPEDSSIYLCSTTTGNTEAFFGQGTRLTVV.

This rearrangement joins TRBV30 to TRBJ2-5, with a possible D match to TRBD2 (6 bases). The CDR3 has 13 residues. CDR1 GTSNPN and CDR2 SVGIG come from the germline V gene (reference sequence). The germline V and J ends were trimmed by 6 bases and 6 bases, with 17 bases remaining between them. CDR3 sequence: CACEIGGRQTQYF. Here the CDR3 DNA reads TGTGCCTGCGAGATTGGAGGGAGACAGACCCAGTACTTC.

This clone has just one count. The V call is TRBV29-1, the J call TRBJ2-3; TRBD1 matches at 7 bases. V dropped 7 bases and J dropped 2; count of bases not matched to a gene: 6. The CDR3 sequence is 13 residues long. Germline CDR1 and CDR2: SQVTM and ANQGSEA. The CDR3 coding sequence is TGCAGCGCGCCGGGACAGTTCACAGATACGCAGTATTTT. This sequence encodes CSAPGQFTDTQYF.

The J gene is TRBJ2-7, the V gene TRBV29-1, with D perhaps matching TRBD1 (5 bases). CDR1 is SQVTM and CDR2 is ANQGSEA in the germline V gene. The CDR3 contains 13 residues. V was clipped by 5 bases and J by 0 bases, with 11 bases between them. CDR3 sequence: CSVRTQSSYEQYF. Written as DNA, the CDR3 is TGCAGCGTTAGGACACAATCCTCCTACGAGCAGTACTTC.